This is a list of T cell receptor beta chains from one sample in a study of blood T cell repertoires in COVID-19. Clones were read by immunoSEQ multiplex PCR, and TCRdb kept only the in-frame ones, dropping some. Here the sample spans some 220,000 clones, roughly 85% being singletons. Sequencing was performed on peripheral blood. These receptor sequences come from a woman between 70 and 85 years old with COVID-19, enrolled during active disease. Each CDR3 is given with its conserved first and last residue. D genes are given only for firm matches. Size is omitted from some rows. Given values are once, few, many or a class for expanded clones.

clone size | J gene | D gene | V gene | CDR3 DNA | CDR3 protein
NA | TRBJ1-1 | NA | TRBV7-9 | TGTGCCAGCAGCTTAGGGACAGCCATGAACACTGAAGCTTTCTTT | CASSLGTAMNTEAFF
NA | TRBJ1-2 | TRBD1 | TRBV6-6 | TGTGCCAGCAGTCCGGGACAGGGGCTCTACGGCTATGGCTACACCTTC | CASSPGQGLYGYGYTF
NA | TRBJ2-2 | NA | TRBV3-1/TRBV3-2 | TGTGCCAGCAGCCATAGCACCGGGGAGCTGTTTTTT | CASSHSTGELFF
NA | TRBJ1-3 | NA | TRBV7-8 | TGTGCCAGCAGCCGAAACAGGGTTTCTGGAAACACCATATATTTT | CASSRNRVSGNTIYF
once | TRBJ1-6 | NA | TRBV7-2 | TGTGCCGGCAGCTTAGAGGCAGGGGAATATAATTCACCCCTCCACTTT | CAGSLEAGEYNSPLHF
NA | TRBJ1-2 | TRBD1 | TRBV9 | TGTGCCAGCAGCGAGACGACAGGGAACGTCTATGGCTACACCTTC | CASSETTGNVYGYTF
NA | TRBJ2-2 | NA | TRBV3-1/TRBV3-2 | TGTGCCAGCAGCTCAAGGGGGTGGTCCGGGGAGCTGTTTTTT | CASSSRGWSGELFF
NA | TRBJ1-3 | NA | TRBV9 | TGTGCCAGCAGCCCGACAACCCATTCCTCTGGAAACACCATATATTTT | CASSPTTHSSGNTIYF
NA | TRBJ2-3 | NA | TRBV7-7 | TGTGCTAGCAGCCCCACACGGGGAGGCACAGATACGCAGTATTTT | CASSPTRGGTDTQYF
NA | TRBJ1-3 | TRBD1 | TRBV19 | TGTGCCAGTAGTACCAGACAGGGGGCTGGAAACACCATATATTTT | CASSTRQGAGNTIYF
NA | TRBJ2-5 | NA | TRBV12-3/TRBV12-4 | TGTGCCAGCAGTTTAGTTCGGGAGACCCAGTACTTC | CASSLVRETQYF
NA | TRBJ2-2 | TRBD1 | TRBV10-3 | TGTGCCATCAGCGGTACAGGGGGCATCGGGGAGCTGTTTTTT | CAISGTGGIGELFF
NA | TRBJ2-1 | TRBD1 | TRBV7-2 | TGTGCCAGCAGCTTAGTTGGGACAGTCTCCTACAATGAGCAGTTCTTC | CASSLVGTVSYNEQFF
NA | TRBJ2-2 | NA | TRBV6-6 | TGTGCCAGCAGTATACGCGGGACAGAAAACACCGGGGAGCTGTTTTTT | CASSIRGTENTGELFF
NA | TRBJ1-6 | NA | TRBV27 | TGTGCCAGCAGTTTCCAAGGGAGCTCCTATAATTCACCCCTCCACTTT | CASSFQGSSYNSPLHF
NA | TRBJ1-1 | TRBD1 | TRBV18 | TGTGCCAGCTCACCTACGGACAGGGTCGTATTT | CASSPTDRVVF
NA | TRBJ1-2 | NA | TRBV7-2 | TGTGCCAGCAGCCCTCAAAACTATAATGGCTACACCTTC | CASSPQNYNGYTF
NA | TRBJ2-7 | NA | TRBV7-9 | TGTGCCAGCAGCCCTCAGGACAGACCCTACGAGCAGTACTTC | CASSPQDRPYEQYF
once | TRBJ1-1 | NA | TRBV5-1 | TGCGCCAGCAGCATACAGCAGAACACTGAAGCTTTCTTT | CASSIQQNTEAFF
NA | TRBJ1-1 | NA | TRBV18 | TGTGCCAGCTCACCACCGTCGCGGGGGCAGGGTACTGAAGCTTTCTTT | CASSPPSRGQGTEAFF
NA | TRBJ2-7 | TRBD2 | TRBV5-1 | TGCGCCAGCAGCTTGGAGGGACTAGGTAATGGCGAGCAGTACTTC | CASSLEGLGNGEQYF
NA | TRBJ1-5 | TRBD1 | TRBV19 | TGTGCCAGTCAAACGACAGGGGGTGGTCAGCCCCAGCATTTT | CASQTTGGGQPQHF
NA | TRBJ1-1 | NA | TRBV11-1 | TGTGCCAGCAGCTTAGTGCTGGGGGCGGCCTCTGAAGCTTTCTTT | CASSLVLGAASEAFF
NA | TRBJ1-2 | NA | TRBV11-3 | TGTGCCAGCAGCTTAGATCTTTCAGGGAACTATGGCTACACCTTC | CASSLDLSGNYGYTF
NA | TRBJ2-4 | NA | TRBV11-2 | TGTGCCAGCAGCCCATCACAGGGCGCGTCAGCCAAAAACATTCAGTACTTC | CASSPSQGASAKNIQYF